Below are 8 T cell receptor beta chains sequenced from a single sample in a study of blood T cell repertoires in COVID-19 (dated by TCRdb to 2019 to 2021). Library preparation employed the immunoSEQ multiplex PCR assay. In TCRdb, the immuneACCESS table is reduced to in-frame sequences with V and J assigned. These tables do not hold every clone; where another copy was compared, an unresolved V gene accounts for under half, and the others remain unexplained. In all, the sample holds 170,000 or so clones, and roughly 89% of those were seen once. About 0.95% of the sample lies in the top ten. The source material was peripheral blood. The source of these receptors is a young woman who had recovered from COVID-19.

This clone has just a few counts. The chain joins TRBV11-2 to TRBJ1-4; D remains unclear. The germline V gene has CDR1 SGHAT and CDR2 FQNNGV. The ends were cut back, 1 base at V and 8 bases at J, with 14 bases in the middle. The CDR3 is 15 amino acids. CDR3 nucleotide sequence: TGTGCCAGCAGCTTAGGTTCGGGAGACCCCGAAAAACTGTTTTTT. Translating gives CASSLGSGDPEKLFF.

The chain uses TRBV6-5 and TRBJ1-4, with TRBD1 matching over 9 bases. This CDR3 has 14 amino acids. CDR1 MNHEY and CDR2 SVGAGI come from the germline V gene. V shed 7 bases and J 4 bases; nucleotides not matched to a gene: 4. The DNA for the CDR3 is TGTGCCAGCAACCTGGACAGGGGTAATGAAAAACTGTTTTTT. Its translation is CASNLDRGNEKLFF.

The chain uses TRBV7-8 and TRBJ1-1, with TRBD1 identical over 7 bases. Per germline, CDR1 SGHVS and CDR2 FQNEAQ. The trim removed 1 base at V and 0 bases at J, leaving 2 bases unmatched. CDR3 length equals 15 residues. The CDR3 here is CASSLGGQMNTEAFF. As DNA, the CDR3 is TGTGCCAGCAGCTTAGGGGGACAGATGAACACTGAAGCTTTCTTT. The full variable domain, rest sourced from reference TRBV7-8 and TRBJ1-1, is GAGVSQSPRYKVAKRGQDVALRCDPISGHVSLFWYQQALGQGPEFLTYFQNEAQLDKSGLPSDRFFAERPEGSVSTLKIQRTQQEDSAVYLCASSLGGQMNTEAFFGQGTRLTVV.

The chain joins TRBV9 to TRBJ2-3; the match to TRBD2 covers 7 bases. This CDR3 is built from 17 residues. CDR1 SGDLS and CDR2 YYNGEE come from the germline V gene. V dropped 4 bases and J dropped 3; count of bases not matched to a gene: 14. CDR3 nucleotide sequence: TGTGCCAGCAGCTCGGGGAAGGTCCTAGCGGCAACAGATACGCAGTATTTT. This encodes CASSSGKVLAATDTQYF.

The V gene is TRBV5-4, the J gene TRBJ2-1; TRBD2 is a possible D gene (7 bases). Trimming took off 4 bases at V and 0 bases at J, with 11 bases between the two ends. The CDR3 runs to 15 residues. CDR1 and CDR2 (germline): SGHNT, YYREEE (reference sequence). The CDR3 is CASSARGGSYNEQFF. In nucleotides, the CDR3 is TGTGCCAGCAGCGCAAGGGGGGGCTCCTACAATGAGCAGTTCTTC.

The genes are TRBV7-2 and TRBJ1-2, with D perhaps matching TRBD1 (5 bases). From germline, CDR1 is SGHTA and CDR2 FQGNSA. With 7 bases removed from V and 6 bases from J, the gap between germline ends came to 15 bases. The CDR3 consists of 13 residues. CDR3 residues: CASTQNRPNGYTF. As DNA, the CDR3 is TGTGCCAGCACCCAAAACAGGCCCAATGGCTACACCTTC.

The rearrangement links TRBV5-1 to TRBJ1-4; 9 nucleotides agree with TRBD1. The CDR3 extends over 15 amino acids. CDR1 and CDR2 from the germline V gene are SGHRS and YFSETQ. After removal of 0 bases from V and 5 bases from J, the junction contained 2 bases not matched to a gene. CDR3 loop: CASSLVGQGNEKLFF. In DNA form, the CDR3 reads TGCGCCAGCAGCTTGGTCGGACAGGGGAATGAAAAACTGTTTTTT.

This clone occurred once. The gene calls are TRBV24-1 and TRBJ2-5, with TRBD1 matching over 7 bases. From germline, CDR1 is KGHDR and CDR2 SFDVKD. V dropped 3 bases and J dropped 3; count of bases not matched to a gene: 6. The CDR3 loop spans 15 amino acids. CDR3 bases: TGTGCCACCAGTGATGACAGGGTAAAGGAAGAGACCCAGTACTTC. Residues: CATSDDRVKEETQYF.